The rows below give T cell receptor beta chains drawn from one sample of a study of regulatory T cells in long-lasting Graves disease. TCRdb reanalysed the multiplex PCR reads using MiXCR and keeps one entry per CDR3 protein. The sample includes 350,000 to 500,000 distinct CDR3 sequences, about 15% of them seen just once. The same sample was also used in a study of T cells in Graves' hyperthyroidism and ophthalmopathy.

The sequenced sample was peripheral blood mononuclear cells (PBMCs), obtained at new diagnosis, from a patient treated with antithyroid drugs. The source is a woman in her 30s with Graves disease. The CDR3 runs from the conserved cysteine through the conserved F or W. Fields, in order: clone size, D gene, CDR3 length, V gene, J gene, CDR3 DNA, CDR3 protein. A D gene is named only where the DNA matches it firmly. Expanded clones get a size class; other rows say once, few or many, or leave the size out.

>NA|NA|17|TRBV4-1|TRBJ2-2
TGCGCCAGCAGCCAAGACCGCGGGGCTGCGAACACCGGGGAGCTGTTTTTT
CASSQDRGAANTGELFF
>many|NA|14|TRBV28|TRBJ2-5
TGTGCCAGCAGTTTCACAGGGGAGGAAGAGACCCAGTACTTC
CASSFTGEEETQYF
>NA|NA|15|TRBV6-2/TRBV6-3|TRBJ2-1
TGTGCCAGCAGTTCCAGGGGACCTATTTACAATGAGCAGTTCTTC
CASSSRGPIYNEQFF
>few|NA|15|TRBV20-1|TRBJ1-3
TGCAGTACCTCACCTTTGTGGAACTCTGGAAACACCATATATTTT
CSTSPLWNSGNTIYF
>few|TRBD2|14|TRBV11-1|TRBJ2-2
TGTGCCAGCGCTCTAGCGGTAAACACCGGGGAGCTGTTTTTT
CASALAVNTGELFF
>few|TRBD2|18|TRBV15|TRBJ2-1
TGTGCCACCAGCCTCTGGACTAGCGGGAGAAAAGCTTACAATGAGCAGTTCTTC
CATSLWTSGRKAYNEQFF
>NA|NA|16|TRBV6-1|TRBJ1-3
TGTGCCAGCAGTGAACTGGTGGGCCACTCTGGAAACACCATATATTTT
CASSELVGHSGNTIYF
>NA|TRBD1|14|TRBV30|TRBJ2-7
TGTGCCTGGGGCCCCGACAGGGGCCTCTACGAGCAGTACTTC
CAWGPDRGLYEQYF
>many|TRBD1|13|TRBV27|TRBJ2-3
TGTGCCAGCAGTTTACAGGGGGCAGATACGCAGTATTTT
CASSLQGADTQYF
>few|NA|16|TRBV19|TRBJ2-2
TGTGCCAGTAGTACTCAAGAAGGGTCAGAAGTCGGGGAGCTGTTTTTT
CASSTQEGSEVGELFF
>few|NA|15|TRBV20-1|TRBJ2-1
TGCAGTGCTAGAGATATGGGGACGGATGGGCATGAGCAGTTCTTC
CSARDMGTDGHEQFF
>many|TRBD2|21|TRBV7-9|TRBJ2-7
TGTGCCAGCAGCTTATTGGTATTGGGACGCGTACGAACTAGCGGGGCCTACGAGCAGTACTTC
CASSLLVLGRVRTSGAYEQYF
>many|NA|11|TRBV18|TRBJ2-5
TGTGCCAGCAGCCCTAAAGAGACCCAGTACTTC
CASSPKETQYF
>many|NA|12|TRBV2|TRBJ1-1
TGTGCCAGCAGGTCCCCGAACACTGAAGCTTTCTTT
CASRSPNTEAFF
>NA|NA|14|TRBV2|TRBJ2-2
TGTGCCAGCAGGGGGGTCGGGAACACCGGGGAGCTGTTTTTT
CASRGVGNTGELFF
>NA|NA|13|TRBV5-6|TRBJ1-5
TGTGCCAGCAGCTTGACCGAGGTAGGGACCCAGCATTTT
CASSLTEVGTQHF
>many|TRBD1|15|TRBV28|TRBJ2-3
TGTGCCAGCACCTCGGGACAGGGGATCACAGATACGCAGTATTTT
CASTSGQGITDTQYF
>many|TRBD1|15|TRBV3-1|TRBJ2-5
TGTGCCAGCAGCATCTACCTACGACAGGGAGAGACCCAGTACTTC
CASSIYLRQGETQYF
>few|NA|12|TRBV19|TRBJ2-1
TGTGCCAGTACCCCCCCGGAGGGTGAGCAGTTCTTC
CASTPPEGEQFF
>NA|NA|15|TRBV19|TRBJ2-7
TGTGCCAGTAGTATCGGAGGAGATAAAAGATACGAGCAGTACTTC
CASSIGGDKRYEQYF
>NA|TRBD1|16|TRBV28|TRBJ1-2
TGTGCCAGCAGCTCTCCTGACAGGGAGACTAACTATGGCTACACCTTC
CASSSPDRETNYGYTF
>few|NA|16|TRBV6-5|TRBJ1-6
TGTGCCAGCAGTTACCTGGGCAGGGGAAGAGGATCACCCCTCCACTTT
CASSYLGRGRGSPLHF
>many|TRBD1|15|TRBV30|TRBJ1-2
TGTGCCTGGAGGGGAACAGGGGCGGCTAACTATGGCTACACCTTC
CAWRGTGAANYGYTF
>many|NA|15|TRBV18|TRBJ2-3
TGTGCCAGCTCAGGCAGAGACAGGAACGCAGATACGCAGTATTTT
CASSGRDRNADTQYF
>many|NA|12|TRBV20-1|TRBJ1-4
TGCAGTGCTAGCAGGAGTAATGAAAAACTGTTTTTT
CSASRSNEKLFF
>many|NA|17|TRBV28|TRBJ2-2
TGTGCCAGCAGTTTAGCCGGGACAAACATCGATGTCGGGGAGCTGTTTTTT
CASSLAGTNIDVGELFF
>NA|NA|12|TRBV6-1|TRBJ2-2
TGTGCCAGCAGCCAATACAGAGGGGAGCTGTTTTTT
CASSQYRGELFF
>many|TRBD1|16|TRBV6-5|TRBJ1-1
TGTGCCAGCAGTTTAGACAGGGGCAATAGGAACACTGAAGCTTTCTTT
CASSLDRGNRNTEAFF
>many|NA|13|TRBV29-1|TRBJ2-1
TGCAGCGTTGAAGGGCACAGGGCGCTGAAGCAGTTCTTC
CSVEGHRALKQFF
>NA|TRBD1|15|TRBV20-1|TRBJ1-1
TGCAGTGCTAGAGGATTACAGGGGGCGCACACTGAAGCTTTCTTT
CSARGLQGAHTEAFF
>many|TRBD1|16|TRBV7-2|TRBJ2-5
TGTGCCAGCAGCTTACCTTCGACAGGGATGTCGGAGACCCAGTACTTC
CASSLPSTGMSETQYF